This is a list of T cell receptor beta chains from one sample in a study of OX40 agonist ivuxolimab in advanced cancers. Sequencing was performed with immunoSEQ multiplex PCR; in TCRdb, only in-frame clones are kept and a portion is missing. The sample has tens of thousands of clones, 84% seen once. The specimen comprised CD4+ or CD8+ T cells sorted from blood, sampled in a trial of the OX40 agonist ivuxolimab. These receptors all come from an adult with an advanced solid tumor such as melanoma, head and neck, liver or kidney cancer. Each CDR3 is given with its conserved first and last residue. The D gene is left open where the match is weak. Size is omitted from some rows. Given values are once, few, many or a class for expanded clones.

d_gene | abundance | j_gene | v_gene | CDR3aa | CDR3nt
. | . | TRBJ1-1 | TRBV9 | CASSVGPGGGNTEAFF | TGTGCCAGCAGCGTAGGCCCGGGGGGCGGGAACACTGAAGCTTTCTTT
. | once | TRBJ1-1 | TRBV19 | CASSISAARTEAFF | TGTGCCAGTAGTATATCCGCAGCCCGGACTGAAGCTTTCTTT
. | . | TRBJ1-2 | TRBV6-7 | CASTGSGGSYTF | TGTGCCAGCACAGGGTCCGGAGGTTCCTACACCTTC
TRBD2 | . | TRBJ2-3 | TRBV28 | CASSSPFSLAGETDTQYF | TGTGCCAGCAGTTCCCCCTTTAGTCTAGCGGGGGAAACAGATACGCAGTATTTT
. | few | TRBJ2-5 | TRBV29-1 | CSVELVRQTQYF | TGCAGCGTTGAGCTGGTTAGGCAGACCCAGTACTTC
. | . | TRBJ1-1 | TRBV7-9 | CASSLRAIGTEAFF | TGTGCCAGCAGCTTACGGGCAATTGGCACTGAAGCTTTCTTT
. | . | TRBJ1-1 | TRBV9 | CASSPWDTVTEAFF | TGTGCCAGCAGCCCCTGGGACACAGTCACTGAAGCTTTCTTT
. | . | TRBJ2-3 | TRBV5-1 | CASSNPPGGHTDTQYF | TGCGCCAGCAGCAACCCGCCAGGCGGACACACAGATACGCAGTATTTT
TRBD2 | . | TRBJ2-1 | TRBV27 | CASTSGWREGPNEQFF | TGTGCCAGCACCTCCGGATGGAGGGAGGGGCCCAATGAGCAGTTCTTC
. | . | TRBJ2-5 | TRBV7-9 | CASSIGQTRPYQETQYF | TGTGCCAGCAGCATTGGACAGACCAGACCATACCAAGAGACCCAGTACTTC
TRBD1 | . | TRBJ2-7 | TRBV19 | CASSIGGQGAHEQYF | TGTGCCAGTAGTATAGGGGGACAGGGGGCACACGAGCAGTACTTC
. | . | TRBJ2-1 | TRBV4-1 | CASSQDQSEQFF | TGCGCCAGCAGCCAAGATCAATCTGAGCAGTTCTTC
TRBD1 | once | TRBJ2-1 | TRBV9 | CASSGNLRDSNNEQFF | TGTGCCAGCAGCGGAAACCTCCGGGACAGTAACAATGAGCAGTTCTTC
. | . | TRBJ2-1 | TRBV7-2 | CASSLGDDNDEQFF | TGTGCCAGCAGCTTAGGGGACGACAACGATGAGCAGTTCTTC
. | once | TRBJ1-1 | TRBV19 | CASSIAAGPMNTEAFF | TGTGCCAGTAGTATAGCCGCGGGTCCAATGAACACTGAAGCTTTCTTT
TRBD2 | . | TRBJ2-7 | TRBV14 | CASSQGPGRASAYEQYF | TGTGCCAGCAGCCAAGGCCCGGGGAGGGCCTCTGCCTACGAGCAGTACTTC
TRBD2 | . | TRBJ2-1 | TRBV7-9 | CASSLGTSDNNEQFF | TGTGCCAGCAGCCTCGGGACTAGCGACAACAATGAGCAGTTCTTC
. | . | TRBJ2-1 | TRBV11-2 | CASSLDREFPINEQFF | TGTGCCAGCAGCTTAGACAGGGAATTCCCGATCAATGAGCAGTTCTTC
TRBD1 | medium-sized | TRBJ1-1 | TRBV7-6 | CASIIDRGGTEAFF | TGTGCCAGCATCATCGACAGGGGCGGGACTGAAGCTTTCTTT
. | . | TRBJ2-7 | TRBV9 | CASSGPDSPYEQYF | TGTGCCAGCAGCGGGCCGGACAGCCCCTACGAGCAGTACTTC
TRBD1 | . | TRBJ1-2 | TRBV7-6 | CASSLEEVGDRGQNYGYTF | TGTGCCAGCAGCTTAGAGGAGGTCGGGGACAGGGGGCAGAACTATGGCTACACCTTC
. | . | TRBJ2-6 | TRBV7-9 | CASSWRGSGANVLTF | TGTGCCAGCAGCTGGAGGGGTTCTGGGGCCAACGTCCTGACTTTC
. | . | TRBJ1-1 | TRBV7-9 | CASIPRGGITEAFF | TGTGCCAGCATCCCACGGGGTGGGATCACTGAAGCTTTCTTT
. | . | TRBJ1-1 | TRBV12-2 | CASRSQAVHPNTEAFF | TGTGCAAGTCGCTCCCAAGCCGTACACCCGAACACTGAAGCTTTCTTT
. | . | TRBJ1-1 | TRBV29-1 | CSEREGVRPEAFF | TGCAGCGAGAGAGAGGGGGTTCGGCCTGAAGCTTTCTTT
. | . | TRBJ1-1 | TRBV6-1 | CATLYFRIMNTEAFF | TGTGCCACACTATACTTCCGGATAATGAACACTGAAGCTTTCTTT
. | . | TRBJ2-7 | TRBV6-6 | CASSYGTLSYEQYF | TGTGCCAGCAGTTACGGGACTTTATCCTACGAGCAGTACTTC